This TCR beta chain was recorded in a study of blood T cell repertoires in COVID-19. At the level of the study: Sites in the United States, Italy and Spain provided acute and convalescent COVID-19 samples. Sample material is recorded as cDNA or gDNA derived from T cells, B-cell-depleted T cells, or PBMCs.

This CDR3 spans 14 amino acids. Germline CDR1 is LGHDT and CDR2 is YNNKEL (reference sequence). The germline V and J ends were trimmed by 0 bases and 8 bases, with 8 bases remaining between them. In the study's own analysis: Using reference gene primer amplification, nucleated cell counts were estimated. TCRdb's copy holds only in-frame clones and misses some; the assay was immunoSEQ multiplex PCR. V and J calls and clone size are copied from that table; D and trimming were computed from the DNA. Of around 9,700 clones detected, nearly 90% appear once; the ten largest clones hold roughly 25%. The chain carries TRBV3-1 (or the pseudogene TRBV3-2) and TRBJ1-6; TRBD1 is a possible D gene (6 bases). The sequence derives from a man aged 25-40 years with active or convalescent COVID-19. Sequencing was performed on peripheral blood. CDR3 coding DNA: TGTGCCAGCAGCCAAGAGGACAGTTATTCACCCCTCCACTTT. Encoded protein: CASSQEDSYSPLHF.